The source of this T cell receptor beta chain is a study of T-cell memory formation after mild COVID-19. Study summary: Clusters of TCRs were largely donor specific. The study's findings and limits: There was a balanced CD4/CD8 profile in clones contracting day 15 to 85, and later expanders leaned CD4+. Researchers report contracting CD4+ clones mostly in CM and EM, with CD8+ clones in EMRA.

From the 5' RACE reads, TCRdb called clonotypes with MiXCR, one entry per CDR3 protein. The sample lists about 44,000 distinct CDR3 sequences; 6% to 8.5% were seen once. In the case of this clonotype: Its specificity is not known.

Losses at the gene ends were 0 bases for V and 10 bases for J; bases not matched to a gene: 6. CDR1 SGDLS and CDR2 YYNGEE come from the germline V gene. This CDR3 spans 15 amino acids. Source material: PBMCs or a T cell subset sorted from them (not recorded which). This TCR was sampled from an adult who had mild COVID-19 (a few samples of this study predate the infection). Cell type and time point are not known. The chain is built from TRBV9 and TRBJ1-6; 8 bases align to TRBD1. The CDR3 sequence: CASSVEDRGWSPLHF. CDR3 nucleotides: TGTGCCAGCAGCGTAGAAGACAGGGGATGGTCACCCCTCCACTTT.